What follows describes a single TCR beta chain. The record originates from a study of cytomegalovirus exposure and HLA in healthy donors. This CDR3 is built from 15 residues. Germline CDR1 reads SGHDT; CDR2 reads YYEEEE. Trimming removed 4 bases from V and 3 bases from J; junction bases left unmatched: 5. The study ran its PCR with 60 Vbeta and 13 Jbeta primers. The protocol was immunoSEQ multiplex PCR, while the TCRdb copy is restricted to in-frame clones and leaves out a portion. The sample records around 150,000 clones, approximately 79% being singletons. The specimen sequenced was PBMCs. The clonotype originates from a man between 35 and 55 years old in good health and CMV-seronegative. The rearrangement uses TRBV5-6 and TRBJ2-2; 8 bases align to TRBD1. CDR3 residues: CASSLRTGYTGELFF. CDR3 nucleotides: TGTGCCAGCAGCCTCCGGACAGGGTACACCGGGGAGCTGTTTTTT.